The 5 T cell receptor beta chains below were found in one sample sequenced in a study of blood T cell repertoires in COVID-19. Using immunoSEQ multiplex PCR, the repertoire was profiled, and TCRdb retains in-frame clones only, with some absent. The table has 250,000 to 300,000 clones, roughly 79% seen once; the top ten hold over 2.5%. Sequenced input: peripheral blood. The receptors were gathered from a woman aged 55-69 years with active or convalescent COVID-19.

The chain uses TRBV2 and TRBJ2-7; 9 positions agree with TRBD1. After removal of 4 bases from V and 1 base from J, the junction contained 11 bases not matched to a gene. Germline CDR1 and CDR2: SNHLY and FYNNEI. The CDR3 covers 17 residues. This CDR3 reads CASSGLSGTGHSYEQYF. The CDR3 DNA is TGTGCCAGCAGTGGGCTCTCGGGGACAGGGCATTCCTACGAGCAGTACTTC. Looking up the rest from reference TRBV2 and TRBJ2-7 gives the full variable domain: EPEVTQTPSHQVTQMGQEVILRCVPISNHLYFYWYRQILGQKVEFLVSFYNNEISEKSEIFDDQFSVERPDGSNFTLKIRSTKLEDSAMYFCASSGLSGTGHSYEQYFGPGTRLTVT.

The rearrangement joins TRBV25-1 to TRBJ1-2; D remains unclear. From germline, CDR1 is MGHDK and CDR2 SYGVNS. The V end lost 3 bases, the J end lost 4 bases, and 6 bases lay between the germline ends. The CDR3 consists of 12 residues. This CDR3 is CASSDPSYGYTF. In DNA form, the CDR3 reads TGTGCCAGCAGTGACCCCAGCTATGGCTACACCTTC.

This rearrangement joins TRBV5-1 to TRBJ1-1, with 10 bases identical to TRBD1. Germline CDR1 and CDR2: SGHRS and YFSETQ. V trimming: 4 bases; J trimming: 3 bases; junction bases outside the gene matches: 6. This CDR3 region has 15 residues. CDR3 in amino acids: CASSPRTGGYTEAFF. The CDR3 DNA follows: TGCGCCAGCAGCCCCCGGACAGGGGGGTACACTGAAGCTTTCTTT. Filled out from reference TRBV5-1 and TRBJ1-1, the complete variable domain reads KAGVTQTPRYLIKTRGQQVTLSCSPISGHRSVSWYQQTPGQGLQFLFEYFSETQRNKGNFPGRFSGRQFSNSRSEMNVSTLELGDSALYLCASSPRTGGYTEAFFGQGTRLTVV.

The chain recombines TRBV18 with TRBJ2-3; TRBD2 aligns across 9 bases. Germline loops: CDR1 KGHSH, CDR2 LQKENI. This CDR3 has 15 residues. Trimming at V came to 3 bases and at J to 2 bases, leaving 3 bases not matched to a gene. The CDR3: CASSPTSGYTDTQYF. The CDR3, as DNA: TGTGCCAGCTCACCGACTAGCGGTTACACAGATACGCAGTATTTT.

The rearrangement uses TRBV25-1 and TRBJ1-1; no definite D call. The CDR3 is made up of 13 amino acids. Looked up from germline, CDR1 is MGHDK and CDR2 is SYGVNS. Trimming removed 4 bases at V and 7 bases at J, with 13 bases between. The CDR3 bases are TGTGCCAGCAGTGTCCCGGACCGGGGTGAAGCTTTCTTT. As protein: CASSVPDRGEAFF.